These 31 T cell receptor beta chains came from one sample sequenced in a study of cytomegalovirus exposure and HLA in healthy donors. Profiling relied on immunoSEQ multiplex PCR, and the TCRdb table lists in-frame clones only, not all of them. This table holds under 400,000 clones, roughly 85% found once. Sample: PBMCs. The receptors were gathered from a woman between 18 and 29 years old in good health and CMV-seronegative.

With respect to this clone: The sample carries other DNA sequences with the same CDR3. The chain is built from TRBV15 and TRBJ1-1, with 7 positions matching TRBD1. Germline V lookup: CDR1 LNHNV, CDR2 YYDKDF (reference sequence). Germline trimming cut 1 base from V and 2 bases from J; bases unmatched to any gene: 1. The CDR3 has 14 residues. The CDR3 DNA follows: TGTGCCACCAGCAGAGGACAGGGTAACACTGAAGCTTTCTTT. Translation: CATSRGQGNTEAFF.

The chain recombines TRBV28 with TRBJ1-2; a possible D gene is TRBD1 (6 bases). Germline V lookup: CDR1 MDHEN, CDR2 SYDVKM. The CDR3 length is 14 residues. V was trimmed by 6 bases and J by 2 bases, leaving 13 bases between them. The CDR3, as DNA: TGTGCCAGCAGCGCGCAGGGGCCCAACTATGGCTACACCTTC. This translates into CASSAQGPNYGYTF.

V gene TRBV29-1 combines with J gene TRBJ1-1, with D possibly TRBD1 on 5 matching bases. The CDR3 consists of 13 residues. Trimming cost V 6 bases and J 2 bases, with 13 bases left between them. Germline CDR1 reads SQVTM; CDR2 reads ANQGSEA. DNA of the CDR3: TGCAGCGTGGCAGGGCCTGGAAACACTGAAGCTTTCTTT. It is translated as CSVAGPGNTEAFF.

This chain connects TRBV29-1 to TRBJ2-7; a possible D gene is TRBD2 (6 bases). Trimming took 2 bases from V and 0 from J, leaving 17 bases between them. Germline V gives CDR1 SQVTM, CDR2 ANQGSEA. The CDR3 spans 16 residues. CDR3 bases: TGCAGCGTTGAAATACCCGGGAGCAAGGTCTCCTACGAGCAGTACTTC. Translation: CSVEIPGSKVSYEQYF.

The rearrangement joins TRBV5-6 to TRBJ2-1; TRBD1 might be the D (6 bases). CDR3 length: 15 residues. The germline gives CDR1 SGHDT, CDR2 YYEEEE. Between the trimmed V and J ends, which lost 2 bases and 5 bases, there was a span of 14 bases. The CDR3 bases are TGTGCCAGCAGCTTTTTCGGCGAGGGGGACAATGAGCAGTTCTTC. It yields the protein CASSFFGEGDNEQFF.

The rearrangement uses TRBV5-1 and TRBJ2-2, with D uncertain. CDR3 length equals 16 residues. Germline CDR1 is SGHRS and CDR2 is YFSETQ. The V and J ends lost 3 bases and 3 bases respectively, with 15 bases between them. The CDR3 here is CASSSVAEAYTGELFF. The CDR3 DNA sequence: TGCGCCAGCAGCTCCGTGGCTGAGGCGTACACCGGGGAGCTGTTTTTT.

The CDR3 here is CASSHQGLGNEKLFF. The CDR3 region has the DNA TGCGCCAGCAGCCACCAGGGGCTAGGTAATGAAAAACTGTTTTTT. V and J are TRBV4-1 and TRBJ1-4, with D maybe TRBD1 (6 bases). Germline V gives CDR1 MGHRA, CDR2 YSYEKL. This CDR3 contains 15 residues. V shed 3 bases and J shed 4 bases, with 12 bases lying between them.

This clone was observed a single time. The V gene is TRBV9, the J gene TRBJ1-5, with D uncertain. The germline CDR1 and CDR2 sequences are SGDLS and YYNGEE. This CDR3 has 15 amino acids. The V gene lost 0 bases and the J gene lost 6 bases, with 13 bases spanning the gap. The CDR3 protein is CASSVGLVGGQPQHF. CDR3 sequence (DNA): TGTGCCAGCAGCGTAGGTTTAGTCGGCGGTCAGCCCCAGCATTTT.

The chain joins TRBV28 to TRBJ2-7; tentative D call: TRBD1 (6 bases). The CDR3 spans 14 residues. Trimming left V 7 bases short and J 6 bases short, with 19 bases between. CDR1 and CDR2 (germline): MDHEN, SYDVKM. Here the CDR3 DNA reads TGTGCCAGCACTCTGGGGGCAGCCCTCGGCGAGCAGTACTTC. Translating it yields CASTLGAALGEQYF. Full variable domain (remainder filled in from reference TRBV28 and TRBJ2-7): DVKVTQSSRYLVKRTGEKVFLECVQDMDHENMFWYRQDPGLGLRLIYFSYDVKMKEKGDIPEGYSVSREKKERFSLILESASTNQTSMYLCASTLGAALGEQYFGPGTRLTVT.

This clone was found once. The chain is built from TRBV7-9 and TRBJ2-7, with D possibly being TRBD2 (5 bases). This CDR3 comprises 14 residues. Between the trimmed V and J ends, which lost 3 bases and 5 bases, there was a span of 14 bases. Germline loops: CDR1 SEHNR, CDR2 FQNEAQ (reference sequence). CDR3 nucleotides: TGTGCCAGCAGCTTCGAGGGAGAGGCTGACGAGCAGTACTTC. Residues: CASSFEGEADEQYF.

The chain combines TRBV7-8 with TRBJ2-2; 9 bases agree with TRBD2. Looked up from germline, CDR1 is SGHVS and CDR2 is FQNEAQ. V lost 5 bases, J lost 0 bases, and 4 bases stayed unmatched. CDR3 length equals 16 residues. CDR3 amino acids: CASSLPSGANTGELFF. The CDR3 nucleotides read TGTGCCAGCAGCCTCCCTAGCGGGGCGAACACCGGGGAGCTGTTTTTT.

The chain is built from TRBV27 and TRBJ1-4; no reliable D call. The V end was cut by 5 bases, the J end by 0 bases, with 13 bases between. This CDR3 has 16 amino acids. Germline CDR1 is MNHEY and CDR2 is SMNVEV (reference sequence). The CDR3 here is CASSPIRIATNEKLFF. The CDR3 coding sequence is TGTGCCAGCAGTCCAATCAGGATTGCAACTAATGAAAAACTGTTTTTT. Full variable domain (missing parts from reference TRBV27 and TRBJ1-4): EAQVTQNPRYLITVTGKKLTVTCSQNMNHEYMSWYRQDPGLGLRQIYYSMNVEVTDKGDVPEGYKVSRKEKRNFPLILESPSPNQTSLYFCASSPIRIATNEKLFFGSGTQLSVL.

The V call is TRBV27, the J call TRBJ2-7; 12 nucleotides match TRBD2. Germline V lookup: CDR1 MNHEY, CDR2 SMNVEV (reference sequence). With 8 bases clipped from V and 1 base from J, the junction kept 6 bases outside the gene matches. The length of the CDR3 is 15 residues. CDR3 in amino acids: CASRRTSGTSYEQYF. The CDR3 bases are TGTGCCAGCCGACGGACTAGCGGGACTTCCTACGAGCAGTACTTC.

In its sample, this clone was seen a few times. V is TRBV25-1 and J is TRBJ1-2; tentatively, D is TRBD1 (5 bases). Germline-derived CDR1 and CDR2 are MGHDK and SYGVNS. Trimming removed 2 bases from V and 3 bases from J, with 13 bases in between. There are 15 residues in the CDR3. The CDR3 here is CASSEARGTDYGYTF. The CDR3, as DNA: TGTGCCAGCAGTGAAGCCCGGGGGACGGACTATGGCTACACCTTC.

This clone occurred once. V gene TRBV6-1 combines with J gene TRBJ2-7; 8 nucleotides agree with TRBD2. V lost 6 bases to trimming and J lost 2 bases; unmatched junction nucleotides: 6. Germline V gene sequence: CDR1 MNHNS, CDR2 SASEGT. The CDR3 spans 14 residues. CDR3 amino acids: CASSLGLGAYEQYF. As DNA, the CDR3 is TGTGCCAGCAGCCTGGGACTAGGGGCCTACGAGCAGTACTTC.

V is TRBV5-1 and J is TRBJ2-5; 8 bases agree with TRBD1. The CDR3 contains 15 residues. Germline V gives CDR1 SGHRS, CDR2 YFSETQ. Trimming at V came to 1 base and at J to 3 bases, leaving 5 bases not matched to a gene. This chain's CDR3 is CASSLNPGQEETQYF. As DNA, the CDR3 is TGCGCCAGCAGCTTGAATCCGGGACAGGAAGAGACCCAGTACTTC.

The chain employs TRBV6-5 and TRBJ2-7, with a tentative D call TRBD2 (8 bases). This CDR3 is built from 14 residues. Germline CDR1 reads MNHEY; CDR2 reads SVGAGI. The V gene lost 6 bases and the J gene lost 5 bases, with 17 bases spanning the gap. CDR3 residues: CASRGGGRRDEQYF. The CDR3 region has the DNA TGTGCCAGCAGAGGGGGCGGGAGGAGGGACGAGCAGTACTTC.

The V gene is TRBV15, the J gene TRBJ2-3; weak D call: TRBD2 (6 bases). Germline values: CDR1 LNHNV, CDR2 YYDKDF (reference sequence). CDR3 length: 14 amino acids. Deletions cut 8 bases from V and 0 bases from J, with 12 bases between. Here the CDR3 reads CATGESGSTDTQYF. The DNA for the CDR3 is TGTGCCACCGGAGAGAGCGGGAGCACAGATACGCAGTATTTT. The entire variable domain, with the rest obtained from reference TRBV15 and TRBJ2-3, is as follows: DAMVIQNPRYQVTQFGKPVTLSCSQTLNHNVMYWYQQKSSQAPKLLFHYYDKDFNNEADTPDNFQSRRPNTSFCFLDIRSPGLGDTAMYLCATGESGSTDTQYFGPGTRLTVL.

This clone appeared once. The rearrangement links TRBV6-1 to TRBJ1-4; TRBD1 matches at 7 bases. Germline-derived CDR1 and CDR2 are MNHNS and SASEGT. The CDR3 consists of 14 residues. With V trimmed by 8 bases and J by 4 bases, 7 bases remained unmatched. CDR3 coding DNA: TGTGCCAGCGCGACCGGGACAGTTAATGAAAAACTGTTTTTT. As protein: CASATGTVNEKLFF.

The genes are TRBV5-4 and TRBJ2-5; unclear D gene. V shed 1 base and J shed 5 bases, with 9 bases lying between them. This CDR3 comprises 13 residues. Germline CDR1 reads SGHNT; CDR2 reads YYREEE (reference sequence). The CDR3 nucleotides are TGTGCCAGCAGCTTGTACGGGTGGGAGACCCAGTACTTC. It specifies CASSLYGWETQYF.

This chain links TRBV5-4 with TRBJ2-2, with a possible D match to TRBD1 (6 bases). Between the trimmed V and J ends, which lost 3 bases and 6 bases, there was a span of 18 bases. Per the germline V gene, CDR1 is SGHNT and CDR2 is YYREEE (reference sequence). CDR3 length: 16 residues. CDR3 coding DNA: TGTGCCAGCAGCTCTGACTATACAGGGTTGGCCGGGGAGCTGTTTTTT. Protein: CASSSDYTGLAGELFF.

This clone was counted only a few times. The gene calls are TRBV5-1 and TRBJ1-2, with 7 bases lining up with TRBD1. Trimming at V came to 5 bases and at J to 7 bases, leaving 8 bases not matched to a gene. This CDR3 contains 13 residues. Germline V CDR1 and CDR2: SGHRS, YFSETQ. The CDR3 coding sequence is TGCGCCAGCAGGGATAGAGGGGGCTTTGGCTACACCTTC. Its protein is CASRDRGGFGYTF.

The V gene is TRBV10-2, the J gene TRBJ1-5; 7 bases fit TRBD1. The CDR3 runs 13 residues. Germline V CDR1 and CDR2: WSHSY, SAAADI. With 6 bases clipped from V and 5 bases from J, the junction kept 4 bases outside the gene matches. The CDR3 DNA is TGCGCCAGCAGGGGGACAGCTTATCAGCCCCAGCATTTT. Its protein product is CASRGTAYQPQHF.

The chain has TRBV7-3 and TRBJ2-3, with unresolved D. The V and J ends lost 2 bases and 4 bases respectively, with 4 bases between them. The CDR3 loop spans 12 amino acids. Per germline, CDR1 SGHTA and CDR2 FQGTGA. CDR3 region: CASSLGADTQYF. The CDR3 region has the DNA TGTGCCAGCAGCTTAGGAGCAGATACGCAGTATTTT.

V and J are TRBV19 and TRBJ2-1; the D gene is possibly TRBD1 (5 bases). V was trimmed by 2 bases and J by 5 bases, leaving 10 bases between them. CDR3 length: 14 amino acids. Germline CDR1 is LNHDA and CDR2 is SQIVND (reference sequence). The CDR3 loop reads CASSIRAGHNEQFF. Here the CDR3 DNA reads TGTGCCAGTAGTATACGCGCAGGGCACAATGAGCAGTTCTTC.

The chain joins TRBV7-7 to TRBJ2-5; 8 bases map to TRBD2. The junction had 3 bases not matched to a gene; V was cut back by 1 base and J by 2 bases. This CDR3 has 15 amino acids. CDR1 SSHAT and CDR2 FNYEAQ come from the germline V gene (reference sequence). The CDR3 region is CASSLDRGGQETQYF. The CDR3 region has the DNA TGTGCCAGCAGCTTAGATCGGGGGGGGCAAGAGACCCAGTACTTC.

The gene calls are TRBV18 and TRBJ1-1; D is perhaps TRBD1 (6 bases). Trimming stripped 9 bases from V and 1 base from J, with 15 bases between. This CDR3 has 14 residues. CDR1 is KGHSH and CDR2 is LQKENI in the germline V gene. The CDR3 region has the DNA TGTGCCAGTCTCCCGCAGGGGAGGAACACTGAAGCTTTCTTT. This sequence encodes CASLPQGRNTEAFF.

CDR3 nucleotide sequence: TGTGCCAGCAGCTCCCGTTTCTACGAGCAGTACTTC. Translated: CASSSRFYEQYF. This rearrangement joins TRBV5-8 to TRBJ2-7; D unclear. The CDR3 has 12 residues. The V end was cut by 3 bases, the J end by 3 bases, with 7 bases between. Germline V gives CDR1 SGHTS, CDR2 YDEGEE.

Only a few counts were recorded for this clone. The gene calls are TRBV19 and TRBJ1-2; D is ambiguous. Looked up from germline, CDR1 is LNHDA and CDR2 is SQIVND (reference sequence). This CDR3 is built from 13 residues. Trimming left V 5 bases short and J 8 bases short, with 15 bases between. CDR3 nucleotides: TGTGCCAGTAGTGGCTCAGGAATACACGGCTACACCTTC. The encoded protein is CASSGSGIHGYTF.

The chain recombines TRBV27 with TRBJ2-3; D remains unclear. V was shortened by 2 bases and J by 1 base, with 10 bases between the two germline ends. Germline V gene lookup returns CDR1 MNHEY and CDR2 SMNVEV (reference sequence). The CDR3 is 15 residues long. In DNA, the CDR3 is TGTGCCAGCAGTTTAATGAGCGCGGGCACAGATACGCAGTATTTT. Translated, it gives CASSLMSAGTDTQYF.

This rearrangement joins TRBV28 to TRBJ1-2; TRBD1 matches 7 bases. CDR3 length equals 13 residues. Trimming took 6 bases from V and 8 from J; bases not matched to a gene: 9. CDR1 is MDHEN, CDR2 SYDVKM, per germline. Here the CDR3 DNA reads TGTGCCAGCAGAGCTGGGACAGTTAAGGGCTACACCTTC. Its protein product is CASRAGTVKGYTF.